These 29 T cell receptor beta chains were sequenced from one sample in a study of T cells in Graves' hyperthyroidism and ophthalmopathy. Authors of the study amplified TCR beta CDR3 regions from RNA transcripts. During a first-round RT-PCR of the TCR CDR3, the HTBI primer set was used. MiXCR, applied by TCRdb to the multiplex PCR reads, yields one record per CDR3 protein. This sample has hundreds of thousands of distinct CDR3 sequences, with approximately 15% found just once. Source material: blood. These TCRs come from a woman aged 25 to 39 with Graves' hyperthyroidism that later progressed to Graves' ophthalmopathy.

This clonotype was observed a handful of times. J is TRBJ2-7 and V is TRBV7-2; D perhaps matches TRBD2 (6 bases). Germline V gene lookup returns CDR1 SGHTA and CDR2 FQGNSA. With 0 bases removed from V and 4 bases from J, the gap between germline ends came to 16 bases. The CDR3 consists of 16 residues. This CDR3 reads CASSLAGASAFYEQYF. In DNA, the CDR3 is TGTGCCAGCAGCTTAGCGGGAGCTAGCGCCTTTTACGAGCAGTACTTC. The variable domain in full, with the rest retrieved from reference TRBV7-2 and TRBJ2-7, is GAGVSQSPSNKVTEKGKDVELRCDPISGHTALYWYRQSLGQGLEFLIYFQGNSAPDKSGLPSDRFSAERTGGSVSTLTIQRTQQEDSAVYLCASSLAGASAFYEQYFGPGTRLTVT.

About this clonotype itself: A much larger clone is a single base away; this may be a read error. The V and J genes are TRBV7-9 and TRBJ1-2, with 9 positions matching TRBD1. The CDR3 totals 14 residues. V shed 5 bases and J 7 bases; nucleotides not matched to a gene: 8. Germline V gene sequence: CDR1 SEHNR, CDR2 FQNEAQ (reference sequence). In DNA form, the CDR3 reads TGTGCCAGCAGCGAGACAGGGGGAGAGAGTGGCTACACCTTC. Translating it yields CASSETGGESGYTF.

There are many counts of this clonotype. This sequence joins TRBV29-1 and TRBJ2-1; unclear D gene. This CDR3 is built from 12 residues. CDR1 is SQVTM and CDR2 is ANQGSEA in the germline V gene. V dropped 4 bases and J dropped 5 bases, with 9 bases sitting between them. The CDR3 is CSVGTANNEQFF. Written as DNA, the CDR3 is TGCAGCGTTGGAACAGCGAACAATGAGCAGTTCTTC.

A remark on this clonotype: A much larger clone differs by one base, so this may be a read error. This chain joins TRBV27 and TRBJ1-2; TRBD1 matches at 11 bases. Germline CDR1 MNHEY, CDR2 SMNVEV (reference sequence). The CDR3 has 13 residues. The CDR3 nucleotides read TGTGCCGGCAGGGACAGGGGGGAAGGTGGCTACACCTTC. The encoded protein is CAGRDRGEGGYTF.

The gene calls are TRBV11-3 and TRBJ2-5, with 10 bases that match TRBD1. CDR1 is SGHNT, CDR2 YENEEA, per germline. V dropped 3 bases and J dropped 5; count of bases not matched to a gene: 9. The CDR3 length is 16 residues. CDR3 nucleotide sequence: TGTGCCAGCAGCTTGGGGGACAGGGGAATAAAGGAGACCCAGTACTTC. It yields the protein CASSLGDRGIKETQYF.

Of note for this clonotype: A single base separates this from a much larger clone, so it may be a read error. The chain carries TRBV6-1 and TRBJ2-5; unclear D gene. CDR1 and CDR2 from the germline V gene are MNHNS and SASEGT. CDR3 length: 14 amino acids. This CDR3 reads CAGSEALYQETQYF. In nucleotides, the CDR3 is TGTGCCGGCAGTGAAGCCTTGTACCAAGAGACCCAGTACTTC.

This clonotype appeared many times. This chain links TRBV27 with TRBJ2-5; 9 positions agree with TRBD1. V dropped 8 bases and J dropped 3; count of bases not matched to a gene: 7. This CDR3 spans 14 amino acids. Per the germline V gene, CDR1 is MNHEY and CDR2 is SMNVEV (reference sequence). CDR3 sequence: CASGPDRGKETQYF. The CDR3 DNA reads TGTGCCAGCGGCCCCGACAGGGGGAAAGAGACCCAGTACTTC.

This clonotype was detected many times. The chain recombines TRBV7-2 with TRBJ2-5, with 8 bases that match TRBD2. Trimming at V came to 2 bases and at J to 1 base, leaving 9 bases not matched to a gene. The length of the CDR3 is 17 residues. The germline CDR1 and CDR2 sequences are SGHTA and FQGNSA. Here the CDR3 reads CASSLKAGARAQETQYF. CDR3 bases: TGTGCCAGCAGCTTAAAAGCGGGGGCCCGGGCCCAAGAGACCCAGTACTTC.

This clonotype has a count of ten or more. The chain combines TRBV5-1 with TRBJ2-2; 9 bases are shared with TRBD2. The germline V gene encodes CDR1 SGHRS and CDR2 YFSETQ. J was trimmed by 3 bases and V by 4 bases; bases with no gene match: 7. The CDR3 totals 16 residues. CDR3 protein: CASSVSGSTDTGELFF. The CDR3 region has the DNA TGCGCCAGCAGCGTTAGCGGGAGTACAGACACCGGGGAGCTGTTTTTT.

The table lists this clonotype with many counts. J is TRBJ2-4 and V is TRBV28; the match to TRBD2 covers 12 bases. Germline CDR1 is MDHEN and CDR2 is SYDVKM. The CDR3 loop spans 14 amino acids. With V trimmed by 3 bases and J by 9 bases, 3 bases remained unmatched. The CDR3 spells CASSFPGLAGIQYF. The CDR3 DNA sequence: TGTGCCAGCAGTTTTCCGGGACTAGCGGGCATTCAGTACTTC. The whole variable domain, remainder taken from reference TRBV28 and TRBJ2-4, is DVKVTQSSRYLVKRTGEKVFLECVQDMDHENMFWYRQDPGLGLRLIYFSYDVKMKEKGDIPEGYSVSREKKERFSLILESASTNQTSMYLCASSFPGLAGIQYFGAGTRLSVL.

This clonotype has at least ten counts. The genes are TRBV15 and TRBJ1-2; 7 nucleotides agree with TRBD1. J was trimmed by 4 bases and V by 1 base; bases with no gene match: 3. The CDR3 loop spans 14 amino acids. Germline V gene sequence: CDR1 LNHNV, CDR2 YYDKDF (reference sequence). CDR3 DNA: TGTGCCACCAGCAGAGGACGGGACAGCTATGGCTACACCTTC. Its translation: CATSRGRDSYGYTF.

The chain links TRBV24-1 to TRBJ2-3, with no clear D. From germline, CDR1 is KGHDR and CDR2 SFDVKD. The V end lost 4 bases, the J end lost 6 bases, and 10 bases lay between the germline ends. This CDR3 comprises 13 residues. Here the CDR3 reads CATSDSMRDTQYF. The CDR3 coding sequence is TGTGCCACCAGTGACTCTATGAGGGATACGCAGTATTTT.

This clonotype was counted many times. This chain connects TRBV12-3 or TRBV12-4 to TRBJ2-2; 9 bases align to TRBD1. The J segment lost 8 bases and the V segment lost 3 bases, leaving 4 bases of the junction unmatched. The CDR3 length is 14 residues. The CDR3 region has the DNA TGTGCCAGCAGTTTGGGGACAGGGTGGGGGGAGCTGTTTTTT. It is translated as CASSLGTGWGELFF.

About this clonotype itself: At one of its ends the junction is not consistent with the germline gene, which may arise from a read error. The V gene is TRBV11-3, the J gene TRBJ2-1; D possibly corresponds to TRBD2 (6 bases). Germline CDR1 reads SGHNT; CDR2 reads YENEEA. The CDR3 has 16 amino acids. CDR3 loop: CASSFAVGGTYNVQFF. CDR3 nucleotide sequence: TGTGCCAGCAGCTTCGCGGTGGGAGGCACCTACAATGTGCAGTTCTTC.

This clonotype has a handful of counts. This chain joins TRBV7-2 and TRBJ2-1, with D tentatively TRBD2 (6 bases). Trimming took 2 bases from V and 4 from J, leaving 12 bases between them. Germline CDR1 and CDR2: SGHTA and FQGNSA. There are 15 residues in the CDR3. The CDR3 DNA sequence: TGTGCCAGCAGCTTACTCGGGAGATCTTACAATGAGCAGTTCTTC. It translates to CASSLLGRSYNEQFF. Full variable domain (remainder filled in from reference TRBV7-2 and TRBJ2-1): GAGVSQSPSNKVTEKGKDVELRCDPISGHTALYWYRQSLGQGLEFLIYFQGNSAPDKSGLPSDRFSAERTGGSVSTLTIQRTQQEDSAVYLCASSLLGRSYNEQFFGPGTRLTVL.

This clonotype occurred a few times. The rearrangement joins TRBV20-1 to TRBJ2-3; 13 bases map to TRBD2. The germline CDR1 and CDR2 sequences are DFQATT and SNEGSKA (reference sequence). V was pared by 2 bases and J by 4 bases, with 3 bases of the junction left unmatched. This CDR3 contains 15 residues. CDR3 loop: CSARRTSGSSDTQYF. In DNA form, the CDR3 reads TGCAGTGCTAGAAGGACTAGCGGGAGTTCAGATACGCAGTATTTT.

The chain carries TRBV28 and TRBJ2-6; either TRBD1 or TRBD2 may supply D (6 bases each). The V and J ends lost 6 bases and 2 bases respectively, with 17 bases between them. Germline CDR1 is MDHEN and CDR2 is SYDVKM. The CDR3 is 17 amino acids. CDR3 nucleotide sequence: TGTGCCAGCAGCCCCCACCCAGGGGAGGCTGGGGCCAACGTCCTGACTTTC. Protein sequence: CASSPHPGEAGANVLTF.

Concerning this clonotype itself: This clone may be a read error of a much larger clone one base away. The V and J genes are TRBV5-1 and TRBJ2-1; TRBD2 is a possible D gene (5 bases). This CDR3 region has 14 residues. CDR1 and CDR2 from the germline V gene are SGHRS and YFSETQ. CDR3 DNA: TGCGCCAGCAGGCGGGTAGAGGGTTACAATGAGCAGGTCTTC. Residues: CASRRVEGYNEQVF.

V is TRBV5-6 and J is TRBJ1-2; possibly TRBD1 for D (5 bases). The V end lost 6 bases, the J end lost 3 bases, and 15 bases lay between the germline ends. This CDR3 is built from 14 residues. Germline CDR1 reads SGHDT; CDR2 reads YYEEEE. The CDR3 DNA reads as TGTGCCAGCAACCTCCGGGACCCCCACTATGGCTACACCTTC. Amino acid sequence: CASNLRDPHYGYTF.

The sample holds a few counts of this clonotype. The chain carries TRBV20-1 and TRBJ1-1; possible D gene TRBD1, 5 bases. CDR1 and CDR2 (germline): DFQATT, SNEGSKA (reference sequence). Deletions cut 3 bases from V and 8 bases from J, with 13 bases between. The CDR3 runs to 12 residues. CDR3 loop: CSARNRGTEAFF. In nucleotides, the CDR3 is TGCAGTGCTAGGAACCGGGGCACCGAAGCTTTCTTT.

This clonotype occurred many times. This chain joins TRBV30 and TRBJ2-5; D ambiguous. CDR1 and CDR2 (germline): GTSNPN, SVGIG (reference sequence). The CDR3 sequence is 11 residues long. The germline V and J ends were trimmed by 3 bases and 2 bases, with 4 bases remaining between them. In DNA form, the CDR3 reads TGTGCCTGGAGAGATCAAGAGACCCAGTACTTC. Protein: CAWRDQETQYF. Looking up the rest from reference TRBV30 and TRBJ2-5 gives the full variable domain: SQTIHQWPATLVQPVGSPLSLECTVEGTSNPNLYWYRQAAGRGLQLLFYSVGIGQISSEVPQNLSASRPQDRQFILSSKKLLLSDSGFYLCAWRDQETQYFGPGTRLLVL.

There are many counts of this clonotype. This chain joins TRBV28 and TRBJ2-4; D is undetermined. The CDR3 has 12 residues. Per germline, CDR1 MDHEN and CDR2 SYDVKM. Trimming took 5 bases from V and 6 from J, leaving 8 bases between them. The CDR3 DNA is TGTGCCAGCAGTCTCTCCGGAAACATTCAGTACTTC. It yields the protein CASSLSGNIQYF.

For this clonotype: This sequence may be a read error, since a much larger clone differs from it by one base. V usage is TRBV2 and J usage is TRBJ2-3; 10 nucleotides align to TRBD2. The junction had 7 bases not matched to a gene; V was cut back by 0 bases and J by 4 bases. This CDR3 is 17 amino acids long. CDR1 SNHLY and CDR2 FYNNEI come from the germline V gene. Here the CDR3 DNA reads TGTGCCAGCAGTGAAGCTGTACTAGCGGGGCTTGCAGATACGCAGTATTTT. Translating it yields CASSEAVLAGLADTQYF.

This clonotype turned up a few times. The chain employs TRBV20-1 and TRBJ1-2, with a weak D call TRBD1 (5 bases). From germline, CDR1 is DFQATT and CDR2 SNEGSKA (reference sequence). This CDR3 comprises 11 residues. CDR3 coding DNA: TGCAGCGTAGGCGGGGCAGGTGGCTACACCTTC. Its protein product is CSVGGAGGYTF.

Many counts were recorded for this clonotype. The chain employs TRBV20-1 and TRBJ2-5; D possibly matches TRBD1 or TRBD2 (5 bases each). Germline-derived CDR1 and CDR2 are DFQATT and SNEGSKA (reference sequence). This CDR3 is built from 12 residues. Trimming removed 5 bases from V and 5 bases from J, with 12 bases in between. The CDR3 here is CSAWGLGETQYF. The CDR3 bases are TGCAGTGCTTGGGGGTTGGGGGAGACCCAGTACTTC.

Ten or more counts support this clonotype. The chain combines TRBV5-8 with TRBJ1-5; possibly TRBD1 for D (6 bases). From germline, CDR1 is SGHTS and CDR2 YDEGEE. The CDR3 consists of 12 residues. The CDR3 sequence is CAGGGIGQPQHF. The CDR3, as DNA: TGTGCAGGAGGGGGAATAGGGCAGCCCCAGCATTTT.

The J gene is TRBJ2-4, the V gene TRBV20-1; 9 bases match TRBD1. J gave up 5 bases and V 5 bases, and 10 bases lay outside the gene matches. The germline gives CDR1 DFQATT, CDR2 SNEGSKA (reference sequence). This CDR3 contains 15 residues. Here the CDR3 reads CSARGQGPAQNIQYF. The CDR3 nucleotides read TGCAGTGCTCGAGGACAGGGGCCAGCGCAAAACATTCAGTACTTC.

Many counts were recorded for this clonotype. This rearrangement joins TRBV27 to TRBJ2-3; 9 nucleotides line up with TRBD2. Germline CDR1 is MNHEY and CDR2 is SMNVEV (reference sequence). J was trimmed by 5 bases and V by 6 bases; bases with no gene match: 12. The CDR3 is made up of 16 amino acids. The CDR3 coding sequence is TGTGCCAGCAGCACCGGGACTAGCAAGTTTGGAGATACGCAGTATTTT. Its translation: CASSTGTSKFGDTQYF.

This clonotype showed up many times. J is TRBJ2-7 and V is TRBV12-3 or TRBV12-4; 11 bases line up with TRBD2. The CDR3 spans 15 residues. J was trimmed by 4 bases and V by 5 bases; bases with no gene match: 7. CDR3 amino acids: CASSASTSGTYEQYF. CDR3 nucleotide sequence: TGTGCCAGCAGTGCTTCGACTAGCGGGACTTACGAGCAGTACTTC.